These T cell receptor beta chains were read from a single sample in a study of PD-1 blockade in classical Hodgkin lymphoma. The protocol was immunoSEQ multiplex PCR, while the TCRdb copy is restricted to in-frame clones and leaves out a portion. The sample records fewer than 25,000 clones, 86% being singletons. The sequenced sample was peripheral blood mononuclear cells (PBMCs), obtained before the second cycle of nivolumab. The receptors were sampled from a human donor with classical Hodgkin lymphoma. CDR3s include the opening cysteine and the closing phenylalanine or tryptophan. The D gene is left open where the match is weak. Clone size is not always given. Where it is, it says once, few, many or a class for expanded clones.

cdr3_length,j_call,clone_size,d_call,v_call,cdr3_aa,cdr3_nt
11,TRBJ2-5,-,-,TRBV7-9,CASSPLDTQYF,TGTGCCAGCAGCCCCTTAGACACCCAGTACTTC
14,TRBJ2-3,-,TRBD2,TRBV7-9,CASSSPGGGPTQYF,TGTGCCAGCAGCTCCCCGGGGGGGGGTCCAACGCAGTATTTT
13,TRBJ2-5,-,TRBD1,TRBV5-1,CASSLTGAETQYF,TGCGCCAGCAGCTTGACAGGGGCAGAGACCCAGTACTTC
13,TRBJ1-2,-,-,TRBV7-8,CASSLVFGYGYTF,TGTGCCAGCAGCTTAGTTTTTGGTTATGGCTACACCTTC
17,TRBJ1-4,few,-,TRBV7-8,CASSLLSGILTNEKLFF,TGTGCCAGCAGCCTATTGAGCGGGATCCTGACGAATGAAAAACTGTTTTTT
12,TRBJ2-7,-,-,TRBV28,CASSLPPGLQYF,TGTGCCAGCAGTTTGCCCCCCGGCCTTCAGTACTTC
13,TRBJ1-2,medium-sized,-,TRBV5-1,CASSLTGDYGYTF,TGCGCCAGCAGCTTGACAGGAGACTATGGCTACACCTTC
15,TRBJ1-5,-,-,TRBV7-2,CASSPTGQLNQPQHF,TGTGCCAGCAGCCCTACCGGACAGCTCAATCAGCCCCAGCATTTT
15,TRBJ1-5,-,TRBD1,TRBV4-1,CASSQETGSNQPQHF,TGCGCCAGCAGCCAAGAGACAGGGAGCAATCAGCCCCAGCATTTT
13,TRBJ1-2,-,-,TRBV27,CASSLRQTYGYTF,TGTGCCAGCAGTCTCAGACAGACCTATGGCTACACCTTC
14,TRBJ2-3,-,-,TRBV11-2,CASSFPLGGVTQYF,TGTGCCAGCAGCTTTCCCCTGGGGGGCGTTACGCAGTATTTT
17,TRBJ2-6,-,TRBD2,TRBV18,CASSYLAVSSGANVLTF,TGTGCCAGCTCATATCTAGCGGTTAGCTCTGGGGCCAACGTCCTGACTTTC
14,TRBJ1-4,-,TRBD1,TRBV7-9,CASSPDRGLEKLFF,TGTGCCAGCAGCCCCGACAGGGGGCTTGAAAAACTGTTTTTT
15,TRBJ2-1,-,TRBD1,TRBV9,CASSVGTGGYNEQFF,TGTGCCAGCAGCGTAGGAACAGGGGGATACAATGAGCAGTTCTTC
15,TRBJ1-2,-,TRBD1,TRBV7-8,CASSLADRGLYGYTF,TGTGCCAGCAGCTTAGCGGACAGGGGACTCTATGGCTACACCTTC
14,TRBJ1-6,-,-,TRBV5-1,CASSPDGKNSPLHF,TGCGCCAGCAGCCCGGACGGAAAGAATTCACCCCTCCACTTT
16,TRBJ1-2,-,-,TRBV4-2,CASSDRGGPFIYGYTF,TGTGCCAGCAGCGATCGGGGGGGGCCCTTCATCTATGGCTACACCTTC
15,TRBJ2-7,-,TRBD2,TRBV27,CASSSGTSGVYEQYF,TGTGCCAGCAGTTCGGGGACTAGCGGGGTGTACGAGCAGTACTTC
14,TRBJ1-2,-,TRBD1,TRBV9,CASSVETGNYGYTF,TGTGCCAGCAGCGTCGAGACAGGGAACTATGGCTACACCTTC
15,TRBJ2-7,-,TRBD2,TRBV7-8,CASSLIPSGTYEQYF,TGTGCCAGCAGCTTAATACCTAGCGGGACCTACGAGCAGTACTTC
11,TRBJ1-2,-,-,TRBV20-1,CSAQDLFSYTF,TGCAGTGCCCAGGACTTATTCAGCTACACCTTC
15,TRBJ2-3,-,TRBD2,TRBV5-1,CASKSSGGYTDTQYF,TGCGCCAGCAAATCCAGCGGGGGGTACACAGATACGCAGTATTTT
15,TRBJ2-5,few,TRBD1,TRBV5-1,CASSVLGTGQETQYF,TGCGCCAGCAGCGTACTAGGGACAGGGCAAGAGACCCAGTACTTC
14,TRBJ2-2,-,-,TRBV7-9,CASSLGTNTGELFF,TGTGCCAGCAGCTTAGGGACGAACACCGGGGAGCTGTTTTTT
13,TRBJ2-7,-,-,TRBV6-6,CASSSEKDYEQYF,TGTGCCAGCAGTTCTGAAAAGGACTACGAGCAGTACTTC
11,TRBJ2-5,once,-,TRBV27,CASRKQETQYF,TGTGCCAGCAGAAAACAAGAGACCCAGTACTTC
14,TRBJ2-3,-,TRBD1,TRBV5-1,CASSLEGASDTQYF,TGCGCCAGCAGCTTGGAGGGGGCCTCCGATACGCAGTATTTT
15,TRBJ2-7,-,TRBD1,TRBV7-8,CASSLADRSSYEQYF,TGTGCCAGCAGCTTAGCGGACAGGAGCTCCTACGAGCAGTACTTC
16,TRBJ2-1,-,TRBD1,TRBV5-1,CASSELAGQGLDEQFF,TGCGCCAGCAGCGAACTGGCGGGACAGGGATTGGATGAGCAGTTCTTC
14,TRBJ2-3,few,-,TRBV5-1,CASSLEGTTDTQYF,TGCGCCAGCAGCTTGGAGGGTACGACAGATACGCAGTATTTT
13,TRBJ2-3,-,TRBD2,TRBV7-9,CASGTSGADTQYF,TGTGCCAGCGGGACTAGCGGGGCCGATACGCAGTATTTT
17,TRBJ1-5,-,TRBD1,TRBV5-1,CASSLGTGGTQNQPQHF,TGCGCCAGCAGCTTGGGGACAGGGGGCACCCAAAATCAGCCCCAGCATTTT
18,TRBJ1-1,-,-,TRBV7-2,CASSLPQGGNRVLAEAFF,TGTGCCAGCAGCTTACCCCAAGGGGGAAACAGGGTATTGGCTGAAGCTTTCTTT
13,TRBJ1-3,-,-,TRBV7-8,CASSRGSGNTIYF,TGTGCCAGCAGCAGGGGGTCTGGAAACACCATATATTTT
13,TRBJ2-1,-,-,TRBV7-8,CASSLIQRYEQFF,TGTGCCAGCAGCTTAATACAGCGCTATGAGCAGTTCTTC
16,TRBJ1-3,-,-,TRBV4-2,CASSQEGVNSGNTIYF,TGTGCCAGCAGCCAAGAAGGGGTGAACTCTGGAAACACCATATATTTT
12,TRBJ2-1,-,-,TRBV4-3,CASSQDDNEQFF,TGCGCCAGCAGCCAAGATGATAATGAGCAGTTCTTC
14,TRBJ2-2,-,-,TRBV5-1,CASSLDGNTGELFF,TGCGCCAGCAGCTTGGATGGGAACACCGGGGAGCTGTTTTTT
12,TRBJ2-1,-,-,TRBV19,CASSIGTGEQFF,TGTGCCAGTAGTATTGGGACGGGAGAGCAGTTCTTC
16,TRBJ2-3,once,-,TRBV27,CASSNRTGILRDTQYF,TGTGCCAGCAGTAATCGCACGGGGATCCTTAGAGATACGCAGTATTTT
12,TRBJ2-5,-,-,TRBV13,CASSLISQTQYF,TGTGCCAGCAGCTTAATTAGTCAGACCCAGTACTTC
14,TRBJ1-4,-,-,TRBV5-1,CASSLQGLEEKLFF,TGCGCCAGCAGCTTGCAGGGGCTTGAGGAAAAACTGTTTTTT
14,TRBJ2-5,-,-,TRBV5-1,CASSLVGLQETQYF,TGCGCCAGCAGCTTGGTGGGGTTACAAGAGACCCAGTACTTC
14,TRBJ2-5,once,-,TRBV15,CATSRVSTLETQYF,TGTGCCACCAGCAGAGTTAGTACGCTGGAGACCCAGTACTTC
15,TRBJ2-1,-,TRBD2,TRBV5-1,CASSLPTGGRNEQFF,TGCGCCAGCAGCTTACCTACGGGGGGGCGGAATGAGCAGTTCTTC
11,TRBJ1-2,-,-,TRBV14,CASSQGYGYTF,TGTGCCAGCAGCCAGGGCTATGGCTACACCTTC
16,TRBJ2-2,-,TRBD1,TRBV6-6,CASSSKGQGNTGELFF,TGTGCCAGCAGTTCCAAGGGACAGGGTAACACCGGGGAGCTGTTTTTT
13,TRBJ2-2,-,-,TRBV5-1,CASSLGISGELFF,TGCGCCAGCAGCTTAGGGATATCCGGGGAGCTGTTTTTT
14,TRBJ1-4,-,TRBD1,TRBV10-3,CAISGGGMSEKLFF,TGTGCCATCAGTGGAGGGGGCATGAGTGAAAAACTGTTTTTT
17,TRBJ2-4,-,-,TRBV7-2,CASSLVSGGAAKNIQYF,TGTGCCAGCAGCTTAGTTTCTGGGGGCGCGGCCAAAAACATTCAGTACTTC
12,TRBJ1-2,-,-,TRBV7-6,CASSLDRKGYTF,TGTGCCAGCAGCTTAGACAGGAAAGGCTACACCTTC
13,TRBJ1-5,-,-,TRBV7-8,CASSFAMETPQHF,TGTGCCAGCAGCTTCGCGATGGAGACTCCCCAGCATTTT
12,TRBJ1-1,few,-,TRBV7-9,CASSLGAGVAFF,TGTGCCAGCAGCTTAGGCGCAGGCGTAGCTTTCTTT